This T cell receptor (beta chain) was sequenced for a study of blood T cell repertoires in COVID-19. Study-wide context: The study drew acute and convalescent COVID-19 samples from the United States, Italy and Spain.

Methods used by the authors: By means of reference gene primer amplification, nucleated cell counts were estimated. Here immunoSEQ multiplex PCR was the method, and the copy in TCRdb shows in-frame clones only, minus some. The V and J calls and clone size are taken from that table; D and trimming were inferred from the DNA. The sample shows 110,000 to 150,000 clones, about four fifths of them seen only once. V was trimmed by 1 base and J by 0 bases, leaving 8 bases between them. CDR1 KGHSH and CDR2 LQKENI come from the germline V gene. There are 15 residues in the CDR3. The specimen sequenced was peripheral blood. This clonotype was sampled from a man aged 65 to 85 who had recovered from COVID-19. The chain has TRBV18 and TRBJ2-3; D remains ambiguous. The CDR3 region is CASSPRQTSTDTQYF. The CDR3 DNA reads as TGTGCCAGCTCACCACGGCAGACTAGCACAGATACGCAGTATTTT.